The TCR beta chain described here comes from a study of T-cell memory formation after mild COVID-19. General study points: Mainly in CM and EM were contracting CD4+ clones; CD8+ were in EMRA.

The ends were cut back, 6 bases at V and 12 bases at J, with 21 bases in the middle. Germline V gene data show CDR1 as MNHEY and CDR2 as SVGAGI. This CDR3 comprises 13 residues. As for this clonotype: Antigen specificity is unknown.

TCRdb re-analysed the 5' RACE reads in MiXCR, keeping a single row per CDR3 protein. The data contain about 260,000 distinct CDR3 sequences, 15% to 20% of them singletons. Sequenced: PBMCs or a T cell subset sorted from them (not recorded which). This chain uses TRBV6-5 with TRBJ2-7; possibly TRBD1 or TRBD2 for D (5 bases each). The TCR originated in a man between 18 and 29 years old who had mild COVID-19 (a few samples of this study predate the infection). Cell type and time point are not known. As DNA, the CDR3 is TGTGCCAGCAGCCCTTTTGACGGGGCCAGGCCGTACTTC. Protein sequence: CASSPFDGARPYF.